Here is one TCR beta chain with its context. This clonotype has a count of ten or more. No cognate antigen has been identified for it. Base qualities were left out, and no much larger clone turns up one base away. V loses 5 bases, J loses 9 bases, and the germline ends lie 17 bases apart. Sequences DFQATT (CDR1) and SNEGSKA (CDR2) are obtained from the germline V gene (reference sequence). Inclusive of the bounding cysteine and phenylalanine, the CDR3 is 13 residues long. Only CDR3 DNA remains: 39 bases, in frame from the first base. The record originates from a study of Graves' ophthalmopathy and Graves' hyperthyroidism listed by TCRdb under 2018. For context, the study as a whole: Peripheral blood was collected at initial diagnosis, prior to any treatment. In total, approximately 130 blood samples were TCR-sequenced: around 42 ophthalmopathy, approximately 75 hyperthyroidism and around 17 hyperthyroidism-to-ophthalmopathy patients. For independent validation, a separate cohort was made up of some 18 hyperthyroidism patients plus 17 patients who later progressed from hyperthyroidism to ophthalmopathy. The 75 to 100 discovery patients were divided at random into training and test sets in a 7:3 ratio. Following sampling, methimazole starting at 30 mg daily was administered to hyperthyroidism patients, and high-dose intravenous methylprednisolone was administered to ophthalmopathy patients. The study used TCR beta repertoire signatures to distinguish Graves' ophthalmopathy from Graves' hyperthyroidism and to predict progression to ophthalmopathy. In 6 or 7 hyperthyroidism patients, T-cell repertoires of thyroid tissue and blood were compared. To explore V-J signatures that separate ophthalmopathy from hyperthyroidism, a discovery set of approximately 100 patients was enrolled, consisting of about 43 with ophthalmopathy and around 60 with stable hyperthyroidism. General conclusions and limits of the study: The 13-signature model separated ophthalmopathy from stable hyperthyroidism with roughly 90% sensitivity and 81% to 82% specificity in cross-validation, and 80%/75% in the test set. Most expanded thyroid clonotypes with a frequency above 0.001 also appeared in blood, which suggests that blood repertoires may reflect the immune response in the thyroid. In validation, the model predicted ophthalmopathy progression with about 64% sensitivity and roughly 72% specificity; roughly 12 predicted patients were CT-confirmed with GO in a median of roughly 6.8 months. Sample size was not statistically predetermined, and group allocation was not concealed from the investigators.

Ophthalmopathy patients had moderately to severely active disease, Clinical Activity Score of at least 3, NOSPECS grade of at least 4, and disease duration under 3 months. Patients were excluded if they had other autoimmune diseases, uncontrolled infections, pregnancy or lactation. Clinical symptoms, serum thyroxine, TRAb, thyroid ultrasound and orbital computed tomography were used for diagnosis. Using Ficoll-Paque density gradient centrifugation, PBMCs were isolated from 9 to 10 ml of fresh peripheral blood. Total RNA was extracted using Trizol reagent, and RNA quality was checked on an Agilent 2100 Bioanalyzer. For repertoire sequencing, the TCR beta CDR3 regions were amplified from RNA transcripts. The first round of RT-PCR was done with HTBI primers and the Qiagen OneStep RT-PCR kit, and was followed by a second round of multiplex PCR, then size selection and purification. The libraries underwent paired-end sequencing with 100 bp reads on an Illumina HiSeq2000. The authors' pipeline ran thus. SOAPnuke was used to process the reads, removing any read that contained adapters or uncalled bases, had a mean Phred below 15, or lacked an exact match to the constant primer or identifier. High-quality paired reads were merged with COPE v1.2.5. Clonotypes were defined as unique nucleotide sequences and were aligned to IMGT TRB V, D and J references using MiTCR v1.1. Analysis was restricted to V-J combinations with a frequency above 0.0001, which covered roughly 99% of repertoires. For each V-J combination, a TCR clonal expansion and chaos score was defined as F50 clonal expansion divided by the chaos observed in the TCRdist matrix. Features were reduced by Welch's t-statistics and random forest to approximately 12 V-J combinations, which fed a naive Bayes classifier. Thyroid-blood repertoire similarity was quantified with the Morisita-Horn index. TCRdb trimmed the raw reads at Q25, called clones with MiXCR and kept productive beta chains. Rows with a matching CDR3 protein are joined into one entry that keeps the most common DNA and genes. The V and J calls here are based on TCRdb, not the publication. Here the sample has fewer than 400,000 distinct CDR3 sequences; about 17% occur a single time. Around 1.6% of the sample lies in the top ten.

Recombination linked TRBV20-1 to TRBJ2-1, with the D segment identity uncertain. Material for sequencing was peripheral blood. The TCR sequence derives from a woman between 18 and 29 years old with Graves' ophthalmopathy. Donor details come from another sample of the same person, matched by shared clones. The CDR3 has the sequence CSAPIAPGTEQFF. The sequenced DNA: TGCAGTGCTCCGATTGCACCCGGTACTGAGCAGTTCTTC.